This T cell receptor beta chain was captured in a study of T cells after yellow fever vaccination. This clonotype was seen at least ten times. TCRdb re-called the 5' RACE reads through MiXCR, storing one row per CDR3 protein. The sample has about 63,000 distinct CDR3 sequences, less than 8.5% seen once. This CDR3 is built from 12 residues. V shed 5 bases and J 3 bases; nucleotides not matched to a gene: 0. The V gene's germline CDR1 is MNHEY and CDR2 SVGAGI. The chain employs TRBV6-5 and TRBJ2-7, with TRBD2 matching 8 bases. This clonotype was obtained from a man aged 25-45 years who received the YFV17D yellow fever vaccine. Sequences were derived from CD8+ T cells sorted from PBMCs, sampled 15 days after the yellow fever booster vaccination. The CDR3 bases are TGTGCCAGCAGTACTAGCGGCTACGAGCAGTACTTC. It yields the protein CASSTSGYEQYF.